This T cell receptor (beta chain) is from a study of blood T cell repertoires in COVID-19. Methods used by the authors: How many nucleated cells were present was estimated from reference gene primer amplification. The method was immunoSEQ multiplex PCR; TCRdb's version includes in-frame clones alone and lacks a portion of them. Clonal size and the V and J genes are those of that table, whereas D and trimming came from the DNA. Found here are around 250,000 clones, about 85% of them singletons; the top ten hold approximately 4%. The V gene's germline CDR1 is KGHSH and CDR2 LQKENI. The CDR3 is made up of 13 amino acids. V lost 3 bases, J lost 4 bases, and 7 bases lay in between.

The sequenced sample was peripheral blood. This clonotype originated in a man younger than 35 with active or convalescent COVID-19. J is TRBJ1-5 and V is TRBV18; no clear D. CDR3 DNA: TGTGCCAGCTCACCCAGTTCAAATCAGCCCCAGCATTTT. Amino acid sequence: CASSPSSNQPQHF. Full variable domain (missing parts from reference TRBV18 and TRBJ1-5): NAGVMQNPRHLVRRRGQEARLRCSPMKGHSHVYWYRQLPEEGLKFMVYLQKENIIDESGMPKERFSAEFPKEGPSILRIQQVVRGDSAAYFCASSPSSNQPQHFGDGTRLSIL.